The rows below give T cell receptor beta chains drawn from one sample of a study of OX40 agonist ivuxolimab in advanced cancers. Sequencing used immunoSEQ multiplex PCR; TCRdb keeps in-frame clones, though not all of them. Seen here are fewer than 70,000 clones, roughly nine tenths observed once, and the top ten hold 11% to 15%. The sequencing used CD4+ or CD8+ T cells sorted from blood, collected in a trial of the OX40 agonist ivuxolimab. The origin of the receptors is an adult with an advanced solid tumor such as melanoma, head and neck, liver or kidney cancer. Each CDR3 is given with its conserved first and last residue. A D gene is named only where the DNA matches it firmly. Clone sizes are given selectively: once, few, many, or a class where the clone is expanded.

size,D,V,J,DNA,CDR3
.,.,TRBV5-1,TRBJ1-1,TGCGCCAGCAGCTTGACCGCCAGGAGCACGAACACTGAAGCTTTCTTT,CASSLTARSTNTEAFF
.,.,TRBV5-1,TRBJ2-1,TGCGCCAGCAGCTTAGGCGCCTACAATGAGCAGTTCTTC,CASSLGAYNEQFF
.,TRBD2,TRBV10-3,TRBJ2-3,TGTGCCATTCAGCGGGGCCCCCTGACAGATACGCAGTATTTT,CAIQRGPLTDTQYF
.,TRBD2,TRBV5-1,TRBJ2-2,TGCGCCAGCAGCTTAGAGCTAGCGGGGACCGGGGAGCTGTTTTTT,CASSLELAGTGELFF
.,TRBD2,TRBV27,TRBJ2-3,TGTGCCAGCAGTCCGCGGACTAGCGGAACTAGCACAGATACGCAGTATTTT,CASSPRTSGTSTDTQYF
.,TRBD2,TRBV5-1,TRBJ2-1,TGCGCCAGCAGCGGGACCCTTGGACTAGCGGGAGGAAACTTCTTC,CASSGTLGLAGGNFF
.,TRBD1,TRBV28,TRBJ1-5,TGTGCCAGCAGTCCTCGACAGGGCAGTCAGCCCCAGCATTTT,CASSPRQGSQPQHF
few,.,TRBV19,TRBJ2-7,TGTGCCAGTACCACCGGGACACTTGGAAACTACGAGCAGTACTTC,CASTTGTLGNYEQYF
once,.,TRBV28,TRBJ2-5,TGTGCCAGCAGTTCCCCCTTAGCGGTCCAAGAGACCCAGTACTTC,CASSSPLAVQETQYF
.,TRBD2,TRBV5-1,TRBJ2-3,TGCGCCAGCAGCTTGGCCCTAGCGGGGGGGACAGATACGCAGTATTTT,CASSLALAGGTDTQYF
once,.,TRBV7-7,TRBJ2-2,TGTGCTAGCAGCTTAGACGGGGCCCAGGAGCTGTTTTTT,CASSLDGAQELFF
.,TRBD2,TRBV7-2,TRBJ2-5,TGTGCCAGCAGCTTGGGACTAGCGGGAGTTGAGACCCAGTACTTC,CASSLGLAGVETQYF
.,TRBD2,TRBV5-1,TRBJ2-3,TGCGCCAGCAGCTTCGGGACTAGCGGGAGGAGTACAGATACGCAGTATTTT,CASSFGTSGRSTDTQYF
.,.,TRBV7-3,TRBJ2-7,TGTGCCAGCAGCTTTACAGATACCTACGAGCAGTACTTC,CASSFTDTYEQYF
.,TRBD1,TRBV5-1,TRBJ2-7,TGCGCCAGCAGCGAACAAGGACAGGGCGAGCAGTACTTC,CASSEQGQGEQYF
.,.,TRBV5-4,TRBJ2-7,TGTGCCAGCAGCTTGGGGGGTGGGATTGGCGAGCAGTACTTC,CASSLGGGIGEQYF
.,.,TRBV19,TRBJ1-4,TGTGCCAGTCGGTCACTAAGGGGTAATGAAAAACTGTTTTTT,CASRSLRGNEKLFF
.,TRBD1,TRBV30,TRBJ2-7,TGTGCCTGGAGCCGACAGGGAATCGAGCAGTACTTC,CAWSRQGIEQYF
.,.,TRBV18,TRBJ1-3,TGTGCCAGCTCACTGAACGAACCCGCCTCTGGAAACACCATATATTTT,CASSLNEPASGNTIYF
.,.,TRBV30,TRBJ1-2,TGTGCCTGGAGTTCGGACGGCGGCTACACCTTC,CAWSSDGGYTF
.,TRBD1,TRBV7-2,TRBJ2-3,TGTGCCAGCAGCGGCCAGGGGGCTTCCACAGATACGCAGTATTTT,CASSGQGASTDTQYF
.,TRBD2,TRBV7-2,TRBJ2-7,TGTGCCAGCAGCCCCGGACTAGCACCCTACGAGCAGTACTTC,CASSPGLAPYEQYF
.,.,TRBV5-1,TRBJ2-2,TGCGCCAGCAGCCGGGACCCTTTGGACACCGGGGAGCTGTTTTTT,CASSRDPLDTGELFF
.,.,TRBV4-3,TRBJ2-2,TGCGCCAGCAGCCCACAGGGATTGGCCGGGGAGCTGTTTTTT,CASSPQGLAGELFF
few,TRBD1,TRBV6-1,TRBJ2-7,TGTGCCAGCAGTGACCGGCAGGGGGCGTCCTACGAGCAGTACTTC,CASSDRQGASYEQYF
.,.,TRBV5-4,TRBJ1-2,TGTGCCAGCAGCCCAGGACGTGCTAACTATGGCTACACCTTC,CASSPGRANYGYTF
.,.,TRBV27,TRBJ2-7,TGTGCCACCAAATCGGTGGGTAGGTCACCCTCCTACGAGCAGTACTTC,CATKSVGRSPSYEQYF
.,.,TRBV6-5,TRBJ1-1,TGTGCCAGCAGGAATAGAATGAACACTGAAGCTTTCTTT,CASRNRMNTEAFF
.,.,TRBV9,TRBJ1-3,TGTGCCAGCAGCGCACGGGCGCAGAGCTCTGGAAACACCATATATTTT,CASSARAQSSGNTIYF
.,.,TRBV20-1,TRBJ1-2,TGCAGTGCTCGACGGAACTATGGCTACACCTTC,CSARRNYGYTF
.,.,TRBV21-1,TRBJ1-3,TGTGCCAGCAGCAAAGACAGGGCTGGAAACACCATATATTTT,CASSKDRAGNTIYF
.,.,TRBV27,TRBJ2-7,TGTGCCAGCAGTCCTTCACAGGCAGGGCCCCACGAGCAGTACTTC,CASSPSQAGPHEQYF
.,.,TRBV4-3,TRBJ2-5,TGCGCCAGCAGCCAATATACTGGGGAGACCCAGTACTTC,CASSQYTGETQYF
.,.,TRBV18,TRBJ1-2,TGTGCCAGCTCACCTCCTAACTATGGCTACACCTTC,CASSPPNYGYTF
.,TRBD2,TRBV27,TRBJ2-1,TGTGCCAGCAGTTTGACTAGCGGGAGGTATGACAATGAGCAGTTCTTC,CASSLTSGRYDNEQFF
.,.,TRBV5-1,TRBJ1-5,TGCGCCAGCAGTCTGGTCGGGGATCGTAATCAGCCCCAGCATTTT,CASSLVGDRNQPQHF
.,.,TRBV5-6,TRBJ2-2,TGTGCCAGCAGCCCAGCTCGGTGGAGAACGAACACCGGGGAGCTGTTTTTT,CASSPARWRTNTGELFF
.,.,TRBV19,TRBJ1-1,TGTGCCAGTAGTATAGGACATCCGAACACTGAAGCTTTCTTT,CASSIGHPNTEAFF
.,.,TRBV5-6,TRBJ1-2,TGTGCCAGCAGCCATCCGGGACGAGGGGGCTACACCTTC,CASSHPGRGGYTF
.,.,TRBV18,TRBJ1-1,TGTGCCAGCTCACCACCGGCCGGCAGCGCTGAAGCTTTCTTT,CASSPPAGSAEAFF
.,.,TRBV28,TRBJ1-4,TGTGCCAGCAGCATGACTGGTGAAAAACTGTTTTTT,CASSMTGEKLFF
.,TRBD1,TRBV28,TRBJ1-5,TGTGCCAGCAGTCTGTATACAGGGGGTGATCAGCCCCAGCATTTT,CASSLYTGGDQPQHF
.,TRBD2,TRBV18,TRBJ2-5,TGTGCCAGCCAGACGCTCAAGGATCTAGCGGGAGATGAGACCCAGTACTTC,CASQTLKDLAGDETQYF